The clone carrying this T cell receptor beta chain showed up just a few times. Assay used: immunoSEQ multiplex PCR; TCRdb lists only in-frame clones, some missing. The profile shows 95,000 to 150,000 clones, just over 90% of them singletons. The data stem from a study of control samples from healthy donors and cancer patients. Trimming cost V 3 bases and J 2 bases, with 7 bases left between them. This CDR3 contains 13 residues. The sequence derives from a woman younger than 30 in good health. The sample consisted of blood. The V call is TRBV12-3 or TRBV12-4, the J call TRBJ2-5, with D uncertain. The DNA of the CDR3 is TGTGCCAGCAGTTTTGGATTGCAAGAGACCCAGTACTTC. Translation: CASSFGLQETQYF.